This T cell receptor beta chain was identified during a study of patients and donors after allogeneic stem cell transplantation. The CDR3 covers 17 residues. With V trimmed by 6 bases and J by 1 base, 11 bases remained unmatched. Per germline, CDR1 MNHEY and CDR2 SVGEGT. TCRdb fed the RT-PCR reads into MiXCR, producing one record per CDR3 protein. The table records under 35,000 distinct CDR3 sequences, about 37% of them present only once. This receptor was identified in a human donor who was either an allogeneic HSCT recipient or a stem cell or donor lymphocyte infusion donor (not recorded which). It is not recorded whose cells these are; they may come from a transplant donor. This rearrangement joins TRBV6-2 or TRBV6-3 to TRBJ2-2; TRBD1 matches at 7 bases. Sequenced sample: blood, either unsorted or a sorted T cell fraction (not recorded which). Written as DNA, the CDR3 is TGTGCCAGCAGCCCCCAGACAGGGAGAAAGAACACCGGGGAGCTGTTTTTT. The encoded protein is CASSPQTGRKNTGELFF.